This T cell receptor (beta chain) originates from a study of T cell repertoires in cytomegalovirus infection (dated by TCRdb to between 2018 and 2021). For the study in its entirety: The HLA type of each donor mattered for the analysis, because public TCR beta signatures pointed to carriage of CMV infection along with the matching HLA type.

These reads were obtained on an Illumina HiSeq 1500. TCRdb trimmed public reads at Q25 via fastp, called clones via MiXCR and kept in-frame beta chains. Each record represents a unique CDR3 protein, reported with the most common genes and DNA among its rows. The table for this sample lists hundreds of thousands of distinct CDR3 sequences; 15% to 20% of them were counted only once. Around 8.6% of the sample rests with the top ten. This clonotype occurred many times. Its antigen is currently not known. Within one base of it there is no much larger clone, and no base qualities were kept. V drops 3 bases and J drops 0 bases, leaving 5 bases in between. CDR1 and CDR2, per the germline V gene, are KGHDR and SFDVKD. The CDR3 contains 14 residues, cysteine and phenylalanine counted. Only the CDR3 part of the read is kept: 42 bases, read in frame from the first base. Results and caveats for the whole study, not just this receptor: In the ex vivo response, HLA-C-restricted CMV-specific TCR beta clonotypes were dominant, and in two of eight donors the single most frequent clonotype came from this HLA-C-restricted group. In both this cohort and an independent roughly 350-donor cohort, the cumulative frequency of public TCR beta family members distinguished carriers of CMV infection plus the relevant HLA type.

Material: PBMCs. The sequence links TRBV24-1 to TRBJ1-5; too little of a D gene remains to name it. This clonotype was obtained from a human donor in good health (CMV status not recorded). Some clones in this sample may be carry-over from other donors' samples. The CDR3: CATSDLYSNQPQHF. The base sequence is TGTGCCACCAGTGATCTCTATAGCAATCAGCCCCAGCATTTT.